This TCR beta chain derives from a study of beta chain features in type 1 diabetes. Whole-study findings and limits: Using cDNA template may skew counts toward highly expressing activated cells. A closer apparent resemblance between naive, central memory and Treg TCRB repertoires was seen in patients than in healthy donors.

CDR3 size: 16 residues. With 0 bases clipped from V and 2 bases from J, the junction kept 4 bases outside the gene matches. Germline lookup yields CDR1 SGHRS and CDR2 YFSETQ. As every portion of the isolated RNA was reverse transcribed, the sequencing read expressed TCRB transcripts. Produced via immunoSEQ multiplex PCR; TCRdb's table is partial and in-frame only. The table has some 330,000 clones, around 10% seen once. This clone turned up a few times. As yet, its antigen is unknown. A CD45RO/CCR7/CD25/CD127/CD95/CD27 panel sorted naive, central memory, regulatory and stem cell-like memory CD4+ cells.

The receptor comes from a woman in her twenties or thirties in good health. This chain connects TRBV5-1 to TRBJ2-1, with 8 nucleotides matching TRBD1. The sequenced material came from naive CD4+ T cells from blood. DNA for the CDR3: TGCGCCAGCAGCTTGGCAGGGGGCCTCACCTACAATGAGCAGTTCTTC. It codes for CASSLAGGLTYNEQFF.